Described below is a single TCR beta chain sequence and its context. The data were taken from a study of cytotoxic CD8 clonotypes in ibrutinib-treated CLL. Across the study: Investigators collected response samples after a median about 11 months of treatment, range 6 to 36.

With sequencing, the targeted depth ranged from 1 in 200,000 to 1 in 1 million T cells. Sequencing used immunoSEQ multiplex PCR; TCRdb keeps in-frame clones, though not all of them. The table lists a few hundred thousand clones, about 80% of them singletons, with approximately 7% in the top ten. Germline lookup yields CDR1 SSHAT and CDR2 FNYEAQ (reference sequence). The CDR3 is made up of 13 amino acids. This clonotype was obtained from a human donor with chronic lymphocytic leukemia. The chain is built from TRBV7-7 and TRBJ2-5, with D uncertain. Sequenced material: PBMCs, taken before ibrutinib treatment. The CDR3 bases are TGTGCTATAAGTGAGACCCCGGCGGAGACCCAGTACTTC. It specifies CAISETPAETQYF.